The T cell receptor beta chain described here comes from a study of blood T cell repertoires in COVID-19. Study-level information: Samples taken during acute and convalescent COVID-19 were collected in the United States, Italy and Spain.

The study assigned cohorts using participant-reported clinical history. This clone occurred a few times. V was clipped by 11 bases and J by 3 bases; unmatched bases: 11. The CDR3 sequence is 14 residues long. Authors' processing steps: Estimation of nucleated cell counts was performed using reference gene primer amplification. Assay: immunoSEQ multiplex PCR; the TCRdb copy retains only in-frame clones and omits some. The DNA gave D and trimming, while V, J and clone size come from that table. The table lists about 180,000 clones, just over 85% of them singletons. This sequence was found in a young woman who had recovered from COVID-19. The chain combines TRBV23-1 with TRBJ2-7; 9 positions match TRBD2. TRBV23-1 is an open reading frame whose function is uncertain. The sample consisted of PBMCs or T cells enriched from blood (not recorded which). CDR3 loop: CAPRAGGPDYEQYF. The CDR3 nucleotides read TGCGCCCCCAGGGCGGGAGGGCCAGACTACGAGCAGTACTTC.